The 8 T cell receptor beta chains below come from one sample, sequenced in a study of blood T cell repertoires in COVID-19. Repertoires were generated with immunoSEQ multiplex PCR, while TCRdb's copy carries only in-frame clones and drops some. This sample yields approximately 400,000 clones, of which 88% are seen a single time; 0.9% to 1.5% belongs to the top ten. Input material: PBMCs or T cells enriched from blood (not recorded which). Receptor source: a woman aged 18-30 years who had recovered from COVID-19.

The rearrangement uses TRBV6-4 and TRBJ2-3, with D maybe TRBD2 (6 bases). V was pared by 2 bases and J by 2 bases, with 11 bases between. Germline lookup yields CDR1 MRHNA and CDR2 SNTAGT. The CDR3 runs to 15 residues. This CDR3 reads CASSDRGLYTDTQYF. CDR3 in DNA: TGTGCCAGCAGTGACCGGGGACTCTACACAGATACGCAGTATTTT.

This chain connects TRBV14 to TRBJ1-1; unclear D gene. The ends were cut back, 2 bases at V and 10 bases at J, with 11 bases in the middle. Germline V gene lookup returns CDR1 SGHDN and CDR2 FVKESK. The CDR3 is 12 residues long. CDR3 loop: CASSQIPPRAFF. The CDR3 bases are TGTGCCAGCAGCCAAATCCCACCTAGAGCTTTCTTT.

V gene TRBV5-1 combines with J gene TRBJ1-4; possibly TRBD1 for D (5 bases). Germline V gene sequence: CDR1 SGHRS, CDR2 YFSETQ. The V end lost 4 bases, the J end lost 5 bases, and 12 bases lay between the germline ends. The CDR3 has 14 amino acids. The CDR3 DNA reads TGCGCCAGCAGCCCAGGGCCTGGCAATGAAAAACTGTTTTTT. Translation: CASSPGPGNEKLFF.

This chain joins TRBV27 and TRBJ1-1; 10 bases line up with TRBD1. This CDR3 has 14 amino acids. The germline V gene has CDR1 MNHEY and CDR2 SMNVEV (reference sequence). The J segment lost 3 bases and the V segment lost 6 bases, leaving 4 bases of the junction unmatched. In DNA, the CDR3 is TGTGCCAGCAGCTGGGGACAGGGGTACACTGAAGCTTTCTTT. It encodes CASSWGQGYTEAFF.

The V call is TRBV24-1, the J call TRBJ1-2; D uncertain. The CDR3 extends over 14 amino acids. Germline assignment: CDR1 KGHDR and CDR2 SFDVKD. Trimming left V 1 base short and J 6 bases short, with 11 bases between. This CDR3 is CATSDFAGIDGYTF. CDR3 DNA sequence: TGTGCCACCAGTGATTTTGCAGGAATTGATGGCTACACCTTC.

The genes are TRBV9 and TRBJ1-1, with 10 bases matching TRBD1. The CDR3 is 16 residues long. The V gene end was trimmed by 0 bases and the J gene end by 1 base; junction bases not matched to a gene: 3. Germline-derived CDR1 and CDR2 are SGDLS and YYNGEE. DNA of the CDR3: TGTGCCAGCAGCGTAGGGGGACAGGGGAAGAACACTGAAGCTTTCTTT. Translating it yields CASSVGGQGKNTEAFF. The variable domain in full, completed from reference TRBV9 and TRBJ1-1, reads DSGVTQTPKHLITATGQRVTLRCSPRSGDLSVYWYQQSLDQGLQFLIQYYNGEERAKGNILERFSAQQFPDLHSELNLSSLELGDSALYFCASSVGGQGKNTEAFFGQGTRLTVV.

This clone appeared once. The chain recombines TRBV30 with TRBJ1-1; 7 bases are a match to TRBD1. After removal of 4 bases from V and 1 base from J, the junction contained 3 bases not matched to a gene. Per germline, CDR1 GTSNPN and CDR2 SVGIG (reference sequence). The CDR3 spans 13 residues. The CDR3 region has the DNA TGTGCCTGGACTCGGACAGGGAACACTGAAGCTTTCTTT. Translated, it gives CAWTRTGNTEAFF.

The J gene is TRBJ1-2, the V gene TRBV5-1; D is undetermined. This CDR3 contains 16 residues. Trimming cost V 0 bases and J 4 bases, with 16 bases left between them. Germline CDR1 is SGHRS and CDR2 is YFSETQ. DNA of the CDR3: TGCGCCAGCAGCTTGGGGGCCGGGGTGAATAGCTATGGCTACACCTTC. This encodes CASSLGAGVNSYGYTF.